This TCR beta chain comes out of a study of cytomegalovirus exposure and HLA in healthy donors. The V end lost 2 bases, the J end lost 1 base, and 13 bases lay between the germline ends. This CDR3 comprises 16 residues. Germline V gene data show CDR1 as SGHDT and CDR2 as YYEEEE. PCR employed 60 Vbeta and 13 Jbeta primers. Generated by immunoSEQ multiplex PCR, the TCRdb table keeps only in-frame clones and is missing some. The repertoire holds roughly 170,000 clones, with 77% as singletons. This TCR was sampled from a woman aged 25 to 39 in good health and CMV-seropositive. Sequencing was carried out using PBMCs. The chain joins TRBV5-6 to TRBJ2-1; possible D gene TRBD2, 6 bases. In DNA form, the CDR3 reads TGTGCCAGCAGCTTTGTACTAGCACAGTCCTACAATGAGCAGTTCTTC. Its translation is CASSFVLAQSYNEQFF.